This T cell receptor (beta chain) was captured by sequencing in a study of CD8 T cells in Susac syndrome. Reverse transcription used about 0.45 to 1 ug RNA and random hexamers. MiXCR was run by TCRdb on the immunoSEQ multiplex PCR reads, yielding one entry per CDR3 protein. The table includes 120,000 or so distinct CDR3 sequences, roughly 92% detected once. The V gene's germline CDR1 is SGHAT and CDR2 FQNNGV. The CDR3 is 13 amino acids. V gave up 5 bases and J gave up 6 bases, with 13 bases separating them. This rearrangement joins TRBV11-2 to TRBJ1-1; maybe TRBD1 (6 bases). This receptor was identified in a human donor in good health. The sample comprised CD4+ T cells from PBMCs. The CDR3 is CASSLRQVAEAFF. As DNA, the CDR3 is TGTGCCAGCAGCCTTAGACAGGTTGCTGAAGCTTTCTTT. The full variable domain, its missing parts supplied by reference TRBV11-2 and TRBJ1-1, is EAGVAQSPRYKIIEKRQSVAFWCNPISGHATLYWYQQILGQGPKLLIQFQNNGVVDDSQLPKDRFSAERLKGVDSTLKIQPAKLEDSAVYLCASSLRQVAEAFFGQGTRLTVV.